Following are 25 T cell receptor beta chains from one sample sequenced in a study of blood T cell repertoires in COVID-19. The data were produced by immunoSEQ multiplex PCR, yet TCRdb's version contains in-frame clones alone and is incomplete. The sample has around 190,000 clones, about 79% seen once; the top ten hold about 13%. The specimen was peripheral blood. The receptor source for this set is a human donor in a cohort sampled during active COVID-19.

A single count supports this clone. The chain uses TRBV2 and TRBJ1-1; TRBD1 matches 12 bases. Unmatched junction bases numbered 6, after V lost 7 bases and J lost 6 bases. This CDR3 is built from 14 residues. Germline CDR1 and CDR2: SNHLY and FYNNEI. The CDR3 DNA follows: TGTGCCAGCACCTCGGGACAGGGGGCATCTGAAGCTTTCTTT. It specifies CASTSGQGASEAFF.

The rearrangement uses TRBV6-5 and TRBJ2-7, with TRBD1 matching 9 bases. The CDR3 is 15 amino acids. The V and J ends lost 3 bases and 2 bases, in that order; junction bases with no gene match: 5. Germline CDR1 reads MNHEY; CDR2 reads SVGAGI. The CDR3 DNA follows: TGTGCCAGCAGTTATGTCCGACAGGGGGCCTACGAGCAGTACTTC. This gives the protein CASSYVRQGAYEQYF.

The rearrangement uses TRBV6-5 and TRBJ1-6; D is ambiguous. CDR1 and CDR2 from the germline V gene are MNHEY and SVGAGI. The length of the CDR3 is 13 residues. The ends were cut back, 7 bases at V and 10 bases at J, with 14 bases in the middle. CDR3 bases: TGTGCCAGCACCCCCGGGGTATCCTCACCCCTCCACTTT. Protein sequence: CASTPGVSSPLHF.

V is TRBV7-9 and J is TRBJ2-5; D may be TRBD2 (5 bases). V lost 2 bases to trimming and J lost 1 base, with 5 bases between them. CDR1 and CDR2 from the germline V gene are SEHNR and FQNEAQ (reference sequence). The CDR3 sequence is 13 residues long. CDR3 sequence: CASSLRGQETQYF. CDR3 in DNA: TGTGCCAGCAGCTTACGGGGCCAAGAGACCCAGTACTTC.

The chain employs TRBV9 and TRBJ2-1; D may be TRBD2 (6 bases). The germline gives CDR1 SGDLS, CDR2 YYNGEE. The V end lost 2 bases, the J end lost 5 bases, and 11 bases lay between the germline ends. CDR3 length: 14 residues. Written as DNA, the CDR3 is TGTGCCAGCAGCGTCGACGGGGGACACAATGAGCAGTTCTTC. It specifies CASSVDGGHNEQFF.

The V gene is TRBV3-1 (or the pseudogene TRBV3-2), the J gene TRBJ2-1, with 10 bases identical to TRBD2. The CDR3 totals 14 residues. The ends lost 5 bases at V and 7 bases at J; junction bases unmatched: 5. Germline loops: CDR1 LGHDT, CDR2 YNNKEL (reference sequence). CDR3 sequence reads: CASSLGTSANEQFF. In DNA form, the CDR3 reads TGTGCCAGCAGCTTAGGGACTAGCGCGAATGAGCAGTTCTTC.

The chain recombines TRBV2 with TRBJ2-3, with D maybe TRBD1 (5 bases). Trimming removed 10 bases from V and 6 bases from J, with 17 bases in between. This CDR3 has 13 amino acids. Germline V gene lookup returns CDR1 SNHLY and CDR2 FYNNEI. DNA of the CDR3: TGTGCCAACAGAGGACAAATCCGGGATACGCAGTATTTT. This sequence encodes CANRGQIRDTQYF.

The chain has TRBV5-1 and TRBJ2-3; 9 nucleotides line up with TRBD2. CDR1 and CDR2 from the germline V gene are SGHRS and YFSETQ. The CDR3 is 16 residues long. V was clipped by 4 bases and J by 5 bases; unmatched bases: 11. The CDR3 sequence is CASSGLATMSGDTQYF. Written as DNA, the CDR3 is TGCGCCAGCAGCGGACTAGCGACTATGTCGGGAGATACGCAGTATTTT.

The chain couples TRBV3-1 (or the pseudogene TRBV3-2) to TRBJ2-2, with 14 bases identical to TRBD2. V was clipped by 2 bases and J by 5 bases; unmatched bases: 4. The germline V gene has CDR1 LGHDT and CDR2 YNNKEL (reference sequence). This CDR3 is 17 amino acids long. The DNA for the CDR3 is TGTGCCAGCAGCCAATACGGACTAGCGGGGGGAACCGGGGAGCTGTTTTTT. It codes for CASSQYGLAGGTGELFF.

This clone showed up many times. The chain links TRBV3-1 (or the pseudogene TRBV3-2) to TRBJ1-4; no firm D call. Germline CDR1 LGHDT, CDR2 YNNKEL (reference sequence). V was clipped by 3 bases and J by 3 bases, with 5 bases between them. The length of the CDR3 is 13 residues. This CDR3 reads CASSQLANEKLFF. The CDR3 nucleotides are TGTGCCAGCAGCCAGCTAGCTAATGAAAAACTGTTTTTT.

The CDR3 DNA reads as TGTGCCAGCAGTTATAGCGGGAGAAGTTACAATGAGCAGTTCTTC. Residues: CASSYSGRSYNEQFF. The chain has TRBV7-8 and TRBJ2-1; 9 bases are shared with TRBD2. Trimming cost V 6 bases and J 4 bases; bases outside gene matches: 7. Germline assignment: CDR1 SGHVS and CDR2 FQNEAQ. The CDR3 contains 15 residues.

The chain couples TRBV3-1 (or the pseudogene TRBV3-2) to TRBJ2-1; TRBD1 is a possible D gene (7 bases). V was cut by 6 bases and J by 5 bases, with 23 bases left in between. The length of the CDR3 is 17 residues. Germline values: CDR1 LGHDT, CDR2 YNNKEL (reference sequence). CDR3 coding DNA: TGTGCCAGCAGTCAAACTAGGCAGGGGGGCACCAACAATGAGCAGTTCTTC. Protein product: CASSQTRQGGTNNEQFF.

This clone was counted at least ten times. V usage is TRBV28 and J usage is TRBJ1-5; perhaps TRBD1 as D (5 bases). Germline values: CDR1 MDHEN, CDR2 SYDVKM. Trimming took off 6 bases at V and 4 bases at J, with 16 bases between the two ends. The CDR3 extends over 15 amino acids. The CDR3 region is CASRHSGGLNQPQHF. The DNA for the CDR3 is TGTGCCAGCAGACACTCTGGGGGACTAAATCAGCCCCAGCATTTT.

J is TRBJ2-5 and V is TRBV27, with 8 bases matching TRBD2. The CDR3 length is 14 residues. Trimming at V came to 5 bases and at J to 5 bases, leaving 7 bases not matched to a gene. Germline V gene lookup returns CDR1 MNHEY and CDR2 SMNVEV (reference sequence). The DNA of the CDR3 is TGTGCCAGCAGTCTTCGCGGGGGGACGGAGACCCAGTACTTC. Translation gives CASSLRGGTETQYF.

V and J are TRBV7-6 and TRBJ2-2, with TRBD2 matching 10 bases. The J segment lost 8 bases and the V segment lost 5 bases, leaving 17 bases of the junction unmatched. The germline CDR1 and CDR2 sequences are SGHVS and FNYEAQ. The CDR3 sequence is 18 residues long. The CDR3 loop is CASSHQLPSTSGKGELFF. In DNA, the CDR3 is TGTGCCAGCAGCCACCAATTGCCAAGCACTAGCGGGAAGGGGGAGCTGTTTTTT. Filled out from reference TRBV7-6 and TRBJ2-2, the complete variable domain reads GAGVSQSPRYKVTKRGQDVALRCDPISGHVSLYWYRQALGQGPEFLTYFNYEAQQDKSGLPNDRFSAERPEGSISTLTIQRTEQRDSAMYRCASSHQLPSTSGKGELFFGEGSRLTVL.

CDR3 sequence: CASSLTGGMNTEAFF. For the CDR3, the DNA is TGTGCCAGCAGCTTGACAGGGGGGATGAACACTGAAGCTTTCTTT. The V and J genes are TRBV5-5 and TRBJ1-1, with 8 bases matching TRBD1. J lost 0 bases, V lost 1 base, and 2 bases had no gene match. CDR3 length: 15 amino acids. CDR1 and CDR2 from the germline V gene are SGHKS and YYEKEE (reference sequence). Filled out from reference TRBV5-5 and TRBJ1-1, the complete variable domain reads DAGVTQSPTHLIKTRGQQVTLRCSPISGHKSVSWYQQVLGQGPQFIFQYYEKEERGRGNFPDRFSARQFPNYSSELNVNALLLGDSALYLCASSLTGGMNTEAFFGQGTRLTVV.

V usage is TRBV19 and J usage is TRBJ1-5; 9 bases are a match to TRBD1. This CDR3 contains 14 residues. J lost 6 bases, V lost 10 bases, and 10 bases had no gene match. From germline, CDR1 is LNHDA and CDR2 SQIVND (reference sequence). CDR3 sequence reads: CATENRGRAQPQHF. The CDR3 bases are TGTGCCACTGAAAACAGGGGGCGCGCTCAGCCCCAGCATTTT.

The CDR3 reads CASSRSGQNTIYF. In nucleotides, the CDR3 is TGTGCCAGCAGCCGCAGTGGGCAAAACACCATATATTTT. The chain links TRBV11-2 to TRBJ1-3; D unclear. This CDR3 has 13 amino acids. V lost 5 bases and J lost 6, with 11 bases in between. Germline V gives CDR1 SGHAT, CDR2 FQNNGV.

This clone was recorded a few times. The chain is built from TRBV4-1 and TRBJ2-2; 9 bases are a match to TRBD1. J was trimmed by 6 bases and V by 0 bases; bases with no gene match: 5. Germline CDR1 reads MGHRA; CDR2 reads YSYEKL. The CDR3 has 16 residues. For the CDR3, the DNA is TGCGCCAGCAGCCAAGATAGGACAGGGGAACCCGGGGAGCTGTTTTTT. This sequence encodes CASSQDRTGEPGELFF.

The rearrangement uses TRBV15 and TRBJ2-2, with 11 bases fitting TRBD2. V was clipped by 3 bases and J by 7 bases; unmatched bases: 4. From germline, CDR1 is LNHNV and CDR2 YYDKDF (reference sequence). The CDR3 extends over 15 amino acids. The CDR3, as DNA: TGTGCCACCAGCAGGACTAGCGGGACAATCGGGGAGCTGTTTTTT. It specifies CATSRTSGTIGELFF.

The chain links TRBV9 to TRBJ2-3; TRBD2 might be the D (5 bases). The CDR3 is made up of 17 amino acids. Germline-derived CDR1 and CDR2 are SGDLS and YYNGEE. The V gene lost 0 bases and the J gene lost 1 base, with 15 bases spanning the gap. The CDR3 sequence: CASSVVGVGFRTDTQYF. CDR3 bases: TGTGCCAGCAGCGTAGTCGGGGTCGGGTTTCGCACAGATACGCAGTATTTT.

The CDR3 DNA sequence: TGTGCCAGTAGTATAGGAGGCCGGAGCTCTGGAAACACCATATATTTT. This gives the protein CASSIGGRSSGNTIYF. The chain uses TRBV19 and TRBJ1-3, with no clear D. Germline CDR1 and CDR2: LNHDA and SQIVND (reference sequence). This CDR3 contains 16 residues. V lost 1 base and J lost 0, with 10 bases in between.

CDR3 DNA sequence: TGTGCCAGCAGCCCCCGGGACAGGATGGGACTAGCGGACTACAATGAGCAGTTCTTC. This gives the protein CASSPRDRMGLADYNEQFF. The chain links TRBV14 to TRBJ2-1; 11 positions match TRBD2. The trim removed 4 bases at V and 3 bases at J, leaving 14 bases unmatched. CDR1 and CDR2 from the germline V gene are SGHDN and FVKESK. The CDR3 extends over 19 amino acids.

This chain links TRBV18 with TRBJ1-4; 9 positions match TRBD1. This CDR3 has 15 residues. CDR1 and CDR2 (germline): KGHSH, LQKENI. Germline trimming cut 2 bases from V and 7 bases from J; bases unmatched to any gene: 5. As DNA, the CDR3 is TGTGCCAGCTCACCATTGGGACAGGGCGGTGAAAAACTGTTTTTT. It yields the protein CASSPLGQGGEKLFF.

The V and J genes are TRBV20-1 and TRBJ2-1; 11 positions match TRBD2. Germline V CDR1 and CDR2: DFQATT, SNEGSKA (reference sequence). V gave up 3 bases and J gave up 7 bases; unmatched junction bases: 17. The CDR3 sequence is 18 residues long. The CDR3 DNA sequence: TGCAGTGCTAGTCTTTTACGGGCTAGCGGGAGGTCTAAGAATGAGCAGTTCTTC. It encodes CSASLLRASGRSKNEQFF.